The text below deals with one T cell receptor beta chain. Its antigen is not identified. The source of the sample is a study of cytotoxic CD8 clonotypes in ibrutinib-treated CLL. General study points: Age-matched healthy donor levels were exceeded by baseline clonality, which tracked circulating CD8+ T-cell counts.

The data were produced by immunoSEQ multiplex PCR, yet TCRdb's version contains in-frame clones alone and is incomplete. This repertoire shows just over 200,000 clones, 79% found once; its top ten account for about 10%. The CDR3 loop spans 13 amino acids. The germline gives CDR1 GTSNPN, CDR2 SVGIG (reference sequence). V was clipped by 5 bases and J by 2 bases, with 11 bases between them. The specimen comprised PBMCs, sampled after 12 months of ibrutinib treatment. This receptor was taken from a human donor with chronic lymphocytic leukemia. The chain uses TRBV30 and TRBJ2-3; D not certain. The CDR3 loop is CAWAQFVTDTQYF. The CDR3 DNA follows: TGTGCCTGGGCCCAGTTCGTCACAGATACGCAGTATTTT.